These T cell receptor beta chains were read from a single sample in a study of cytomegalovirus exposure and HLA in healthy donors. Clones were sequenced by immunoSEQ multiplex PCR, and TCRdb holds only the in-frame ones, with some missing. Of about 150,000 clones in the sample, approximately 80% were seen once. Sample: PBMCs. The receptors were sampled from a male donor in good health and CMV-seronegative. Each CDR3 is given with its conserved first and last residue. The order of the fields is V gene, J gene, D gene, clone size, CDR3 DNA, CDR3 protein. The D gene is left open where the match is weak. Not all rows give a size; the values are once, few, many and, for expanded clones, a class.

>TRBV9|TRBJ2-1|.|.
TGTGCCAGCAGCGTAGGTTCTCAGGACTTATACAATGAGCAGTTCTTC
CASSVGSQDLYNEQFF
>TRBV27|TRBJ2-1|TRBD2|.
TGTGCCAGCAGTGAGCTAGCGGGACCCCTAAAAGGTCGCAATGAGCAGTTCTTC
CASSELAGPLKGRNEQFF
>TRBV19|TRBJ1-5|.|.
TGTGCCAGTAGTGCACAGAGTTATAGCAATCAGCCCCAGCATTTT
CASSAQSYSNQPQHF
>TRBV6-1|TRBJ2-7|.|.
TGTGCCAGCCTGCTGGGAGGGGGGTCCTACGAGCAGTACTTC
CASLLGGGSYEQYF
>TRBV19|TRBJ2-4|TRBD1|few
TGTGCCAGTACCGAGGGGGCGCCTTACGGAAACATTCAGTACTTC
CASTEGAPYGNIQYF
>TRBV19|TRBJ1-4|TRBD1|once
TGTGCCAGTATATCCAGGGGGCGCGATGAAAAACTGTTTTTT
CASISRGRDEKLFF
>TRBV5-8|TRBJ2-3|.|once
TGTGCCAGCGCCTCAGGGGGGACGCCTTTTGATACGCAGTATTTT
CASASGGTPFDTQYF
>TRBV28|TRBJ2-1|.|.
TGTGCCAGCAGTACGAGGCCCCACAATGAGCAGTTCTTC
CASSTRPHNEQFF
>TRBV13|TRBJ1-2|TRBD1|.
TGTGCCAGCAGCTTTTCCCCGGGACAGGAGGCCTATGGCTACACCTTC
CASSFSPGQEAYGYTF
>TRBV28|TRBJ1-4|.|.
TGTGCCAGCAGTTTAGAACAGGAGAATGAAAAACTGTTTTTT
CASSLEQENEKLFF
>TRBV5-4|TRBJ2-3|TRBD2|.
TGTGCCAGCAAACAAGCGGGGGGTCTGAATACGCAGTATTTT
CASKQAGGLNTQYF
>TRBV4-1|TRBJ1-2|.|.
TGCGCCAGCAGCCAAGATACAGGGCTCAACTCCTATGGCTACACCTTC
CASSQDTGLNSYGYTF
>TRBV29-1|TRBJ1-2|TRBD1|.
TGCAGCGTAGAGGGACAGGGGGCGGGAGGCTACACCTTC
CSVEGQGAGGYTF
>TRBV4-3|TRBJ1-1|.|.
TGCGCCAGCAGCCAGGGACAAGGGGGGAACACTGAAGCTTTCTTT
CASSQGQGGNTEAFF
>TRBV6-6|TRBJ1-1|TRBD1|.
TGTGCCAGCAGTTTTCAGACAGGGGGTGAAGCTTTCTTT
CASSFQTGGEAFF
>TRBV27|TRBJ1-5|.|.
TGTGCCAGCAGTGCGATACAGGGCGTCAATCAGCCCCAGCATTTT
CASSAIQGVNQPQHF
>TRBV18|TRBJ1-4|.|few
TGTGCCAGCTCACCCGAGTGGAACAGGGAAGGTGAAAAACTGTTTTTT
CASSPEWNREGEKLFF
>TRBV9|TRBJ2-5|.|few
TGTGCCAGCAGCGTAGGAAGCGGCCAAGAGACCCAGTACTTC
CASSVGSGQETQYF
>TRBV9|TRBJ2-4|.|.
TGTGCCAGCAGCGACGGCAGGGTTGGTTTTCAAAACATTCAGTACTTC
CASSDGRVGFQNIQYF
>TRBV6-5|TRBJ1-3|.|.
TGTGCCAGCAGTTACTTAGCCAGCTCTGGAAACACCATATATTTT
CASSYLASSGNTIYF
>TRBV7-3|TRBJ2-3|TRBD2|.
TGTGCCAGCAGCTTAATCCCTAGCGGGACCGGAGATACGCAGTATTTT
CASSLIPSGTGDTQYF
>TRBV27|TRBJ2-7|TRBD1|.
TGTGCCAGCAGCACCGTGACAGGGGACGAGCAGTACTTC
CASSTVTGDEQYF
>TRBV5-8|TRBJ1-1|.|.
TGTGCCAGCAGCCCCCGGGTGTGGGAGGTCACTGAAGCTTTCTTT
CASSPRVWEVTEAFF
>TRBV7-2|TRBJ1-1|TRBD1|once
TGTGCCAGCAGCTCTTCGGGACAGTTGAACACTGAAGCTTTCTTT
CASSSSGQLNTEAFF
>TRBV4-3|TRBJ1-5|TRBD1|.
TGCGCCAGCAGCCAAGATTACGGGACAGGGAATCAGCCCCAGCATTTT
CASSQDYGTGNQPQHF
>TRBV7-2|TRBJ2-7|.|.
TGTGCCAGCAGCTTTTTCACCTACGAGCAGTACTTC
CASSFFTYEQYF
>TRBV6-5|TRBJ2-7|TRBD2|.
TGTGCCAGCAGCCGAGCTAGCGGGACCTTCTACGAGCAGTACTTC
CASSRASGTFYEQYF
>TRBV29-1|TRBJ2-7|.|.
TGCAGCGGGAGCAGGGGGGTCTCCTACGAGCAGTACTTC
CSGSRGVSYEQYF
>TRBV7-9|TRBJ2-7|.|.
TGTTCCAGCAGCTCCAGGGGCTCCTACGAGCAGTACTTC
CSSSSRGSYEQYF
>TRBV6-1|TRBJ2-7|TRBD1|.
TGTGCCAGCAGTGAACAACAGGGGGAGTACCACGAGCAGTACTTC
CASSEQQGEYHEQYF
>TRBV4-2|TRBJ2-2|.|.
TGTGCCAGCAACCGCGATAGGAACACCGGGGAGCTGTTTTTT
CASNRDRNTGELFF
>TRBV7-2|TRBJ2-1|TRBD2|.
TGTGCCAGCTCGACTAGCGGGGGGTCATACAATGAGCAGTTCTTC
CASSTSGGSYNEQFF
>TRBV27|TRBJ2-7|.|once
TGTGCCAGCAGTCCGATTGGGGGCCTCGAGCAGTACTTC
CASSPIGGLEQYF
>TRBV27|TRBJ2-7|TRBD2|.
TGTGCCAGCAGCCCGGGACTAGCGGTTACCTACGAGCAGTACTTC
CASSPGLAVTYEQYF
>TRBV12-5|TRBJ2-5|.|.
TGTGCTAGTGGTATAGTTCCGGGGGAGACCCAGTACTTC
CASGIVPGETQYF
>TRBV7-9|TRBJ1-1|TRBD1|.
TGTGCCAGCAGCTTAGCGGGACAGACCGCCCTTGAAGCTTTCTTT
CASSLAGQTALEAFF
>TRBV28|TRBJ1-5|.|many
TGTGCCAGCACTCTTCCTCGGGGGCCCCAGCATTTT
CASTLPRGPQHF
>TRBV7-7|TRBJ2-3|.|.
TGTGCCAGCAGCCAGAGACACAGCACAGATACGCAGTATTTT
CASSQRHSTDTQYF
>TRBV4-1|TRBJ2-7|TRBD1|.
TGCGCCAGCAGCCAAGATGGGACAGGGGGCTCGGTCTACGAGCAGTACTTC
CASSQDGTGGSVYEQYF
>TRBV11-1|TRBJ2-7|.|.
TGTGCCAGCAGCCCGGTCCCCTACGAGCAGTACTTC
CASSPVPYEQYF
>TRBV29-1|TRBJ2-1|.|.
TGCAGCGTGGCGGTTAGCGGCTCCTACAATGAGCAGTTCTTC
CSVAVSGSYNEQFF
>TRBV7-2|TRBJ1-1|TRBD1|.
TGTGCCAGCAGGTCCGGGACAGGGGGTTTCGGCACTGAAGCTTTCTTT
CASRSGTGGFGTEAFF
>TRBV4-3|TRBJ2-1|.|few
TGCGCCAGCAGCCAAGAAGGGCGGACTACTATAGATGAGCAGTTCTTC
CASSQEGRTTIDEQFF
>TRBV18|TRBJ2-1|.|.
TGTGCCAGCTCACCACTACGGGAGCATGAGCAGTTCTTC
CASSPLREHEQFF
>TRBV6-5|TRBJ2-7|.|.
TGTGCCAGCAGTTACACCCTTAACAACGAGCAGTACTTC
CASSYTLNNEQYF
>TRBV6-5|TRBJ2-7|.|few
TGTGCCAGCACCGCCGGGGGCGAGCAGTACTTC
CASTAGGEQYF
>TRBV27|TRBJ1-2|TRBD1|.
TGTGCCAGCAGTTTCCTAGACAGGGAAAGGGATGGCTACACCTTC
CASSFLDRERDGYTF
>TRBV7-9|TRBJ2-3|TRBD2|.
TGTGCCAGCAGCTTATTAGCGGGGGAAGTAGATACGCAGTATTTT
CASSLLAGEVDTQYF
>TRBV2|TRBJ2-6|TRBD1|.
TGTGCCAGCAGTAGGACAGGGACCTCTGGGGCCAACGTCCTGACTTTC
CASSRTGTSGANVLTF
>TRBV9|TRBJ2-3|.|.
TGTGCCAGCAGCGTAGCTTCAGATACGCAGTATTTT
CASSVASDTQYF
>TRBV7-9|TRBJ2-2|.|.
TGTGCCAGCAGCTCTACAGGGAGCCTAAAGATTGTAGAGCTGTTTTTT
CASSSTGSLKIVELFF
>TRBV4-1|TRBJ2-7|TRBD2|few
TGCGCCAGCAGCCAAGCCCAACTAGCGTCGAGCTCCTACGAGCAGTACTTC
CASSQAQLASSSYEQYF